The 8 T cell receptor beta chains in this list originate from one sample, sequenced in a study of CD8+CD57+ T cells in acquired aplastic anemia. For CDR3 and TCR beta VDJ profiling, genomic DNA was the template used. A single record per CDR3 protein comes from TCRdb applying MiXCR to the reads. This sample carries 450,000 to 550,000 distinct CDR3 sequences, more than 25% of them seen once, and the ten largest clones take 0.82%. Only patients with CD8+CD57+ cell expansion on flow cytometry were chosen for sequencing. Sequencing was performed on sorted CD4+, CD8+, or CD8+CD57+ T cells (not recorded which) from PBMCs. These receptors originate from a human donor with aplastic anemia.

This sequence joins TRBV4-3 and TRBJ2-7, with D unclear. Germline CDR1 LGHNA, CDR2 YSLEER. V was pared by 3 bases and J by 5 bases, with 14 bases between. This CDR3 region has 14 residues. In nucleotides, the CDR3 is TGCGCCAGCAGCCAGACCCAAAAACCCCACGAGCAGTACTTC. Its protein is CASSQTQKPHEQYF.

CDR3 nucleotides: TGTGCCAGCAGTAAAGAGTTAACGGGAGATGCGGAGACCCAGTACTTC. Protein product: CASSKELTGDAETQYF. The V call is TRBV2, the J call TRBJ2-5; D might be TRBD2 (6 bases). V lost 5 bases, J lost 5 bases, and 21 bases lay in between. Germline CDR1 SNHLY, CDR2 FYNNEI. This CDR3 has 16 amino acids.

At least ten counts were recorded for this clonotype. The chain uses TRBV6-5 and TRBJ1-6, with 8 bases that match TRBD1. The J segment lost 15 bases and the V segment lost 6 bases, leaving 13 bases of the junction unmatched. This CDR3 has 14 amino acids. Germline CDR1 and CDR2: MNHEY and SVGAGI. The CDR3: CASSSGTGATILHF. Written as DNA, the CDR3 is TGTGCCAGCAGCTCCGGGACAGGAGCCACTATCCTCCACTTT.

The chain is built from TRBV4-3 and TRBJ2-3; D gene unclear. Germline V CDR1 and CDR2: LGHNA, YSLEER. The CDR3 has 17 residues. V was clipped by 0 bases and J by 2 bases, with 15 bases between them. The CDR3 loop reads CASSQDMRRQTTDTQYF. CDR3 coding DNA: TGCGCCAGCAGCCAAGATATGCGGAGACAAACCACAGATACGCAGTATTTT.

The chain recombines TRBV4-1 with TRBJ1-2, with D tentatively TRBD1 (6 bases). Germline loops: CDR1 MGHRA, CDR2 YSYEKL. Between the trimmed V and J ends, which lost 3 bases and 0 bases, there was a span of 20 bases. The CDR3 loop spans 18 amino acids. In nucleotides, the CDR3 is TGCGCCAGCAGCCACCAATCCGGTCAGGGGCTCTCTAACTATGGCTACACCTTC. This gives the protein CASSHQSGQGLSNYGYTF.

This clonotype has at least ten counts. This chain links TRBV20-1 with TRBJ2-7; 11 nucleotides align to TRBD2. This CDR3 contains 14 residues. V lost 1 base and J lost 4; bases outside the gene matches: 3. The germline CDR1 and CDR2 sequences are DFQATT and SNEGSKA (reference sequence). The CDR3 reads CSARGLAGLYEQYF. CDR3 DNA: TGCAGTGCTAGAGGACTAGCGGGATTATACGAGCAGTACTTC.

The chain couples TRBV7-9 to TRBJ2-5; 8 bases are a match to TRBD1. The CDR3 is 16 amino acids. Trimming cost V 5 bases and J 4 bases; bases outside gene matches: 12. The germline V gene has CDR1 SEHNR and CDR2 FQNEAQ (reference sequence). CDR3 in DNA: TGTGCCAGCAGCCGTTCAATACAGGGGGTTGGAGAGACCCAGTACTTC. Encoded protein: CASSRSIQGVGETQYF.

This chain joins TRBV19 and TRBJ1-1, with D hard to call. Trimming removed 3 bases at V and 4 bases at J, with 9 bases between. The germline V gene encodes CDR1 LNHDA and CDR2 SQIVND (reference sequence). This CDR3 is built from 13 residues. The CDR3 DNA reads TGTGCCAGTAGTATTCGCCCGGCCACTGAAGCTTTCTTT. Protein product: CASSIRPATEAFF.